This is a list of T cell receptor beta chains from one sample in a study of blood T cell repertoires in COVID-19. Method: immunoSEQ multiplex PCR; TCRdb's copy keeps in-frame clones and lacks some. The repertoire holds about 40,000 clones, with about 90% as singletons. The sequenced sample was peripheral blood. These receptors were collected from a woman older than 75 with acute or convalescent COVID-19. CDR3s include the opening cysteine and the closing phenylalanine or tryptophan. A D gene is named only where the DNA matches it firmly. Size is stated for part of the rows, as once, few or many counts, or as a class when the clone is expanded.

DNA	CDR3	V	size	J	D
TGTGCCAGCAATTCGGACAGGGCAACCGGGGAGCTGTTTTTT	CASNSDRATGELFF	TRBV2	-	TRBJ2-2	TRBD1
TGTGCCAGCAGCCTAGGACGGCTAGCTAACTATGGCTACACCTTC	CASSLGRLANYGYTF	TRBV7-2	-	TRBJ1-2	-
TGCGCCAGCACCCCAGGGCCCTCTTACACAGATACGCAGTATTTT	CASTPGPSYTDTQYF	TRBV5-1	-	TRBJ2-3	-
TGTGCCAGCAGCCATCCTAGCGGGGGACGGAGCTCCTACAATGAGCAGTTCTTC	CASSHPSGGRSSYNEQFF	TRBV2	-	TRBJ2-1	TRBD2
TGTGCCAGCAGAGGGGACAGCTACGAGCAGTACTTC	CASRGDSYEQYF	TRBV2	-	TRBJ2-7	TRBD1
TGTGCCAGTAGTGTGAGCGTAGATACGCAGTATTTT	CASSVSVDTQYF	TRBV19	once	TRBJ2-3	-
TGTGCCAGCAGCCAAGGAGGGGGTTTCTCTGAAGCTTTCTTT	CASSQGGGFSEAFF	TRBV3-1/TRBV3-2	-	TRBJ1-1	-
TGCGCCAGCAGCTCCCAAGATACGCAGTATTTT	CASSSQDTQYF	TRBV5-1	-	TRBJ2-3	-
TGTGCCAGCAGCGTAGCTCGCGGGGTTACAGATACGCAGTATTTT	CASSVARGVTDTQYF	TRBV9	-	TRBJ2-3	-
TGTGCCAGTGGGAAGGAGGGGGCTCTCTCTGGAAACACCATATATTTT	CASGKEGALSGNTIYF	TRBV19	-	TRBJ1-3	TRBD1
TGTGCTAGTGGTTCGGGACTAGCGGCCTACAATGAGCAGTTCTTC	CASGSGLAAYNEQFF	TRBV12-5	-	TRBJ2-1	TRBD2
TGTGCCAGCAGCTTAGTGGGACAGGGCTCAGATACGCAGTATTTT	CASSLVGQGSDTQYF	TRBV7-2	-	TRBJ2-3	TRBD1
TGTGCCAGCAGCTTTCGGGGGACGGACAATCAGCCCCAGCATTTT	CASSFRGTDNQPQHF	TRBV5-6	-	TRBJ1-5	-
TGTGCCAGCCGAGCGGGGACTCCGGTTGAACTGTTTTTT	CASRAGTPVELFF	TRBV6-5	once	TRBJ1-4	-
TGCGCCAGCAGCCCCGGGACAGGGGCTGGTGGGAACACTGAAGCTTTCTTT	CASSPGTGAGGNTEAFF	TRBV5-1	-	TRBJ1-1	TRBD1
TGCGCCAGCAGCTTGGTACTAGCGGGCTACGAGCAGTACTTC	CASSLVLAGYEQYF	TRBV5-1	-	TRBJ2-7	TRBD2
TGTGCCAGCAGCTTAGGACGGACGCCCCGGGGAACTAATGAAAAACTGTTTTTT	CASSLGRTPRGTNEKLFF	TRBV7-6	-	TRBJ1-4	-
TGTGCCAGCAGCTTAGAAACTTACACTGAAGCTTTCTTT	CASSLETYTEAFF	TRBV7-2	-	TRBJ1-1	-
TGTGCCAGCAGCTTAAAAAGGACAGGGGGCACTGAAGCTTTCTTT	CASSLKRTGGTEAFF	TRBV7-8	-	TRBJ1-1	TRBD1
TGCGCCAGCAGCCCCCGAGGGGGCGAGGTCAAAAACATTCAGTACTTC	CASSPRGGEVKNIQYF	TRBV5-1	-	TRBJ2-4	TRBD1
TGTGCCAGCAGCCGCGTATTGGGACTAGCGGGGGGGCTAGGAGAGACCCAGTACTTC	CASSRVLGLAGGLGETQYF	TRBV7-2	-	TRBJ2-5	TRBD2
TGTGCCAGTAGTACCCAATACAGGGACCAGCATTTT	CASSTQYRDQHF	TRBV19	few	TRBJ1-5	-
TGTGCCACCAGCAGATTAGGCGGGGGGCAAGAGACCCAGTACTTC	CATSRLGGGQETQYF	TRBV15	-	TRBJ2-5	TRBD2
TGTGCCAGCAGTTTTAACTCCCTTTTTACAGATACGCAGTATTTT	CASSFNSLFTDTQYF	TRBV27	-	TRBJ2-3	-
TGTGCCAGCAGCCGGCAGGGGGCGGAATACAATGAGCAGTTCTTC	CASSRQGAEYNEQFF	TRBV7-2	-	TRBJ2-1	TRBD1
TGTGCCAGCAGCCCCGCCCCGAGGGGCACAGATACGCAGTATTTT	CASSPAPRGTDTQYF	TRBV7-9	-	TRBJ2-3	-
TGTGCCAGCAGTTACGGACAGACCTACGAGCAGTACTTC	CASSYGQTYEQYF	TRBV6-5	-	TRBJ2-7	-
TGTGCCAGCAGCCTCATCAGGCCCTCACTTCTGAACACTGAAGCTTTCTTT	CASSLIRPSLLNTEAFF	TRBV14	-	TRBJ1-1	-
TGTGCCAGGAGCGACAGGGGGGGAACCGGGGAGCTGTTTTTT	CARSDRGGTGELFF	TRBV19	-	TRBJ2-2	TRBD1
TGTGCCAGCAGCTTGGACAGGGGCCGCCAAGCTTTCTTT	CASSLDRGRQAFF	TRBV12-3/TRBV12-4	-	TRBJ1-1	TRBD1
TGCAGCGTTAATAGAAGACAGGGAGGTGCCACTGAAGCTTTCTTT	CSVNRRQGGATEAFF	TRBV29-1	-	TRBJ1-1	TRBD1
TGCAGCGTTAGGTTCCGGGACAGGTCCTCCTACGAGCAGTACTTC	CSVRFRDRSSYEQYF	TRBV29-1	-	TRBJ2-7	TRBD1
TGTGCCAGCAGCCCCCCGGGGGGGAAGAACACTGAAGCTTTCTTT	CASSPPGGKNTEAFF	TRBV7-2	-	TRBJ1-1	-
TGTGCCAGCAGTTTATCGGGGGGGTACATTCAGTACTTC	CASSLSGGYIQYF	TRBV27	-	TRBJ2-4	TRBD2
TGTGCCAGCAGCTCGGGACAGGGAGAAAGTCAGCCCCAGCATTTT	CASSSGQGESQPQHF	TRBV9	-	TRBJ1-5	TRBD1
TGTGCCAGCAGCGCGGACAGTCACACCGGGGAGCTGTTTTTT	CASSADSHTGELFF	TRBV7-3	-	TRBJ2-2	-
TGTGCCAGCAGTTATTCGACAGACTATCAGCCCCAGCATTTT	CASSYSTDYQPQHF	TRBV6-6	-	TRBJ1-5	-
TGTGCCACCAGCAGAGTGGGCGGGCCCGGTGGCTACACCTTC	CATSRVGGPGGYTF	TRBV15	-	TRBJ1-2	-
TGTGCTAGTGACTTGGGACAAGGGTATGGCTACACCTTC	CASDLGQGYGYTF	TRBV12-5	-	TRBJ1-2	-
TGTGCCAGCAGTGAGACCTCGGGACTAGCGGGGTTCGATGAGCAGTTCTTC	CASSETSGLAGFDEQFF	TRBV6-1	once	TRBJ2-1	TRBD2